Listed below are T cell receptor beta chains from one sample, sequenced in a study of blood T cell repertoires in COVID-19. The method was immunoSEQ multiplex PCR; TCRdb's version includes in-frame clones alone and lacks a portion of them. The repertoire has more than 200,000 clones, approximately 84% of them found once; the top ten carry approximately 4.7%. The sample consisted of peripheral blood. These receptors originate from a middle-aged man with active or convalescent COVID-19. Each CDR3 is given with its conserved first and last residue. The D gene is left open where the match is weak. A clone size is listed for some rows: how often the clone was seen (once, few, many), or a class if it is expanded.

J gene,clone size,V gene,CDR3 length,D gene,CDR3 protein,CDR3 DNA
TRBJ1-4,-,TRBV19,14,TRBD1,CASATGPPNEKLFF,TGTGCCAGCGCGACAGGGCCACCTAATGAAAAACTGTTTTTT
TRBJ1-2,-,TRBV19,14,-,CASSPVDSLGGYTF,TGTGCCAGTAGCCCAGTGGACAGTCTAGGTGGCTACACCTTC
TRBJ1-5,-,TRBV6-1,15,TRBD1,CASSETGVFLQPQHF,TGTGCCAGCAGTGAAACAGGGGTATTCCTTCAGCCCCAGCATTTT
TRBJ1-2,-,TRBV28,16,TRBD1,CASSPGTGHPVYGYTF,TGTGCCAGCAGTCCCGGGACAGGACACCCGGTCTATGGCTACACCTTC
TRBJ2-1,-,TRBV6-5,13,TRBD1,CASSQDRDNEQFF,TGTGCCAGCAGCCAGGACAGGGACAATGAGCAGTTCTTC
TRBJ2-3,-,TRBV7-8,15,-,CASSSRQVSGDTQYF,TGTGCCAGCAGCTCAAGACAGGTGTCGGGGGATACGCAGTATTTT
TRBJ2-7,-,TRBV7-2,17,TRBD2,CASSFQGGLANPYEQYF,TGTGCCAGCAGCTTCCAGGGGGGACTAGCAAACCCCTACGAGCAGTACTTC
TRBJ1-1,-,TRBV29-1,13,TRBD1,CSVGTEGNTEAFF,TGCAGCGTGGGGACAGAAGGGAACACTGAAGCTTTCTTT
TRBJ2-1,once,TRBV7-9,15,TRBD2,CASSPSGALRNEQFF,TGTGCCAGCAGCCCTAGCGGGGCCCTTAGGAATGAGCAGTTCTTC
TRBJ1-4,few,TRBV6-5,15,TRBD1,CASSQWDSVNEKLFF,TGTGCCAGCAGCCAATGGGACAGCGTTAATGAAAAACTGTTTTTT
TRBJ1-1,-,TRBV28,11,-,CASILYTEAFF,TGTGCCAGCATTCTATACACTGAAGCTTTCTTT
TRBJ2-2,-,TRBV7-2,17,TRBD1,CASSTKAGTANTGELFF,TGTGCCAGCAGCACCAAGGCCGGGACAGCGAACACCGGGGAGCTGTTTTTT
TRBJ2-5,-,TRBV9,14,-,CASSVRGNQETQYF,TGTGCCAGCAGCGTTCGGGGGAACCAAGAGACCCAGTACTTC
TRBJ1-4,-,TRBV5-1,13,-,CASSLPGLEKLFF,TGCGCCAGCAGCTTGCCCGGTCTGGAAAAACTGTTTTTT
TRBJ2-1,-,TRBV30,14,TRBD2,CAWSVRGSVNEQFF,TGTGCCTGGAGTGTACGCGGGAGCGTCAATGAGCAGTTCTTC
TRBJ2-7,-,TRBV4-2,14,-,CASSQDLGSYEQYF,TGTGCCAGCAGCCAAGATCTAGGTTCCTACGAGCAGTACTTC
TRBJ2-7,-,TRBV19,16,TRBD2,CASSHGDLAGIPEQYF,TGTGCCAGTAGCCACGGGGATCTAGCGGGGATACCTGAGCAGTACTTC
TRBJ1-2,-,TRBV5-6,14,TRBD1,CASSYQGASLGYTF,TGTGCCAGCAGCTACCAGGGGGCATCTCTCGGCTACACCTTC
TRBJ1-6,-,TRBV2,14,-,CASSDSDYNSPLHF,TGTGCCAGCAGCGACAGTGACTATAATTCACCCCTCCACTTT
TRBJ1-4,few,TRBV18,13,TRBD1,CASSRGSGEKLFF,TGTGCCAGCTCCAGGGGGAGTGGTGAAAAACTGTTTTTT
TRBJ2-7,-,TRBV7-2,16,TRBD2,CASSLKRGGRRDEQYF,TGTGCCAGCAGCCTAAAGCGGGGGGGCCGACGAGACGAGCAGTACTTC
TRBJ1-1,-,TRBV27,14,-,CASSDPATNTEAFF,TGTGCCAGCAGCGACCCGGCGACTAACACTGAAGCTTTCTTT
TRBJ2-1,-,TRBV10-1,15,TRBD2,CARKRGDIFYNEQFF,TGCGCCCGAAAGCGGGGGGACATCTTCTACAATGAGCAGTTCTTC
TRBJ2-7,-,TRBV11-3,13,-,CASSLQGFDEQYF,TGTGCCAGCAGCTTACAGGGGTTCGACGAGCAGTACTTC
TRBJ2-7,once,TRBV6-1,16,TRBD2,CASSGVRMGGTVEQYF,TGTGCCAGCAGTGGGGTTAGGATGGGAGGGACTGTCGAGCAGTACTTC
TRBJ1-2,-,TRBV6-5,13,-,CASSDGRLYGYTF,TGTGCCAGCAGCGACGGGAGACTCTATGGCTACACCTTC
TRBJ1-2,few,TRBV28,13,-,CASKRGAVRGYTF,TGTGCCAGCAAACGGGGGGCGGTTCGTGGCTACACCTTC
TRBJ1-1,-,TRBV29-1,13,-,CSVCREVDTEAFF,TGCAGCGTTTGTCGGGAGGTTGACACTGAAGCTTTCTTT
TRBJ1-1,-,TRBV7-6,17,-,CASSFREPLYMNTEAFF,TGTGCCAGCAGCTTTAGGGAGCCCCTATATATGAACACTGAAGCTTTCTTT
TRBJ2-7,few,TRBV19,16,TRBD1,CASSIDGVRGPSEQYF,TGTGCCAGTAGTATAGATGGGGTGAGGGGGCCGAGCGAGCAGTACTTC
TRBJ2-5,-,TRBV5-1,16,TRBD2,CASSLAPSGVGETQYF,TGCGCCAGCAGCTTGGCCCCTAGCGGGGTAGGAGAGACCCAGTACTTC
TRBJ2-7,-,TRBV28,13,-,CASSSSTDPEQYF,TGTGCCAGCAGTTCCTCGACAGATCCCGAGCAGTACTTC
TRBJ1-5,-,TRBV12-3/TRBV12-4,13,-,CASSQSRGQPQHF,TGTGCCAGCAGTCAATCACGGGGTCAGCCCCAGCATTTT
TRBJ2-3,once,TRBV7-2,16,-,CASSLGLAGSSDTQYF,TGTGCCAGCAGCTTAGGATTGGCGGGGAGCTCAGATACGCAGTATTTT
TRBJ1-1,-,TRBV19,14,-,CASSIQTAWAEAFF,TGTGCCAGTAGTATCCAGACTGCTTGGGCTGAAGCTTTCTTT
TRBJ2-2,-,TRBV9,17,TRBD1,CASSPNPTGKTPGELFF,TGTGCCAGCAGCCCCAACCCGACAGGGAAAACACCCGGGGAGCTGTTTTTT
TRBJ2-3,-,TRBV19,13,-,CASSNRDTDTQYF,TGTGCCAGTAGTAACCGGGACACAGATACGCAGTATTTT
TRBJ2-3,few,TRBV12-2,16,-,CASRTTSGLITDTQYF,TGTGCAAGTCGCACCACTAGCGGACTAATCACAGATACGCAGTATTTT
TRBJ1-1,-,TRBV7-9,14,-,CASSPSGSREMAFF,TGTGCCAGCAGCCCCTCAGGGTCCCGCGAGATGGCTTTCTTT
TRBJ1-5,-,TRBV30,14,-,CAWSQFTGSVAQHF,TGTGCCTGGAGTCAATTCACAGGGTCCGTTGCCCAGCATTTT
TRBJ2-7,-,TRBV28,15,-,CASSPSTVGSYEQYF,TGTGCCAGCAGTCCCTCGACAGTCGGATCCTACGAGCAGTACTTC
TRBJ1-2,-,TRBV3-1/TRBV3-2,15,-,CASSQDPRSPYGYTF,TGTGCCAGCAGCCAAGATCCGCGGAGTCCCTATGGCTACACCTTC
TRBJ2-1,-,TRBV5-6,16,TRBD1,CASRPTGEVLDNEQFF,TGTGCCAGCCGACCTACAGGGGAAGTGTTGGACAATGAGCAGTTCTTC
TRBJ2-2,few,TRBV5-5,16,-,CASSLKAGLNTGELFF,TGTGCCAGCAGCTTGAAGGCAGGGCTAAACACCGGGGAGCTGTTTTTT
TRBJ1-1,-,TRBV7-8,15,TRBD1,CASSREGTGEIEAFF,TGTGCCAGCAGCCGGGAAGGGACAGGGGAAATTGAAGCTTTCTTT
TRBJ1-2,-,TRBV27,14,TRBD1,CASTSGQGNYGYTF,TGTGCCAGCACATCAGGACAGGGGAACTATGGCTACACCTTC
TRBJ2-1,-,TRBV19,14,TRBD2,CASRSFGTSGAQFF,TGTGCCAGTAGGAGCTTCGGGACTAGCGGGGCGCAGTTCTTC
TRBJ2-7,-,TRBV19,14,-,CASSPSGGSYEQYF,TGTGCCAGTAGTCCATCAGGAGGATCCTACGAGCAGTACTTC
TRBJ2-6,-,TRBV18,18,TRBD1,CASSFSGQSSSGANVLTF,TGTGCCAGCTCTTTCTCGGGACAGTCCAGCTCTGGGGCCAACGTCCTGACTTTC
TRBJ1-2,few,TRBV27,14,TRBD1,CASSHDRENYGYTF,TGTGCCAGCAGTCACGACAGGGAGAACTATGGCTACACCTTC
TRBJ1-1,-,TRBV9,15,TRBD1,CASSTSGQGGTEAFF,TGTGCCAGCAGCACGTCGGGACAGGGGGGAACTGAAGCTTTCTTT
TRBJ2-1,-,TRBV6-5,12,TRBD2,CASWGGYNEQFF,TGTGCCAGCTGGGGGGGGTACAATGAGCAGTTCTTC
TRBJ2-1,once,TRBV7-3,15,TRBD2,CASSLTRGGYNEQFF,TGTGCCAGCAGCTTAACACGGGGGGGCTACAATGAGCAGTTCTTC
TRBJ2-5,-,TRBV20-1,18,TRBD2,CSASPPGLAAPGRETQYF,TGCAGTGCTAGTCCCCCGGGACTAGCGGCCCCCGGGAGGGAGACCCAGTACTTC
TRBJ1-1,-,TRBV27,14,TRBD1,CASSRDRGTTEAFF,TGTGCCAGCAGTCGCGACAGGGGCACAACTGAAGCTTTCTTT
TRBJ2-2,-,TRBV5-5,16,TRBD1,CASSITGAPNTGELFF,TGTGCCAGCAGCATCACAGGGGCGCCTAACACCGGGGAGCTGTTTTTT
TRBJ1-5,-,TRBV28,14,TRBD1,CASSGTGRFSPQHF,TGTGCCAGCAGTGGGACAGGCCGATTCTCGCCCCAGCATTTT
TRBJ1-1,-,TRBV15,15,TRBD1,CATSRRRQGGTEAFF,TGTGCCACCAGCAGACGCCGACAGGGTGGCACTGAAGCTTTCTTT